Listed here are 10 T cell receptor beta chains from one sample, sequenced in a study of blood T cell repertoires in COVID-19. Method: immunoSEQ multiplex PCR; TCRdb's copy keeps in-frame clones and lacks some. The data contain 350,000 to 450,000 clones, less than 90% of them singletons. Sample: PBMCs or T cells enriched from blood (not recorded which). The receptor source for this set is a woman aged 45-65 years who had recovered from COVID-19.

DNA of the CDR3: TGCGCCAGCAGCTTGCGGGAGCCATCCTACGAGCAGTACTTC. This sequence encodes CASSLREPSYEQYF. The rearrangement uses TRBV5-1 and TRBJ2-7; D is perhaps TRBD2 (6 bases). The CDR3 is 14 amino acids. The ends were cut back, 1 base at V and 1 base at J, with 9 bases in the middle. Per germline, CDR1 SGHRS and CDR2 YFSETQ.

This clone was seen more than once but under ten times. The chain carries TRBV4-3 and TRBJ1-6; 10 positions agree with TRBD1. V lost 0 bases and J lost 4; bases outside the gene matches: 6. Germline CDR1 LGHNA, CDR2 YSLEER. The CDR3 runs 18 residues. The CDR3 region has the DNA TGCGCCAGCAGCCAAGAAGCGGGACAGGGGAGGTATAATTCACCCCTCCACTTT. This gives the protein CASSQEAGQGRYNSPLHF.

This clone was observed a handful of times. CDR3 in amino acids: CASSYSRVRSDTQYF. CDR3 in DNA: TGTGCCAGCAGTTACTCGAGGGTACGATCGGATACGCAGTATTTT. The chain links TRBV6-6 to TRBJ2-3; weak D call: TRBD2 (5 bases). CDR1 and CDR2 from the germline V gene are MNHNY and SVGAGI (reference sequence). CDR3 length equals 15 residues. The ends were cut back, 0 bases at V and 6 bases at J, with 13 bases in the middle.

CDR3 amino acids: CASTGYYGYTF. CDR3 nucleotides: TGTGCCAGCACAGGCTACTATGGCTACACCTTC. The V call is TRBV11-2, the J call TRBJ1-2, with no clear D. This CDR3 is 11 amino acids long. The germline V gene encodes CDR1 SGHAT and CDR2 FQNNGV. V was trimmed by 7 bases and J by 3 bases, leaving 6 bases between them.

The chain is built from TRBV7-9 and TRBJ1-1, with D perhaps matching TRBD1 (5 bases). CDR1 and CDR2 (germline): SEHNR, FQNEAQ (reference sequence). This CDR3 has 17 amino acids. V dropped 4 bases and J dropped 3 bases, with 21 bases sitting between them. CDR3 residues: CASSSPSDRQTYTEAFF. As DNA, the CDR3 is TGTGCCAGCAGCTCACCGTCAGATCGACAGACCTACACTGAAGCTTTCTTT.

The chain links TRBV11-1 to TRBJ1-2; D is uncertain. The V end was cut by 0 bases, the J end by 1 base, with 6 bases between. The CDR3 extends over 14 amino acids. Germline V gives CDR1 SGHAT, CDR2 FQDESV (reference sequence). The CDR3 region is CASSLALSNYGYTF. The CDR3 DNA reads TGTGCCAGCAGCTTAGCGCTAAGTAACTATGGCTACACCTTC.

The J gene is TRBJ2-2, the V gene TRBV27; 9 positions match TRBD2. V lost 3 bases to trimming and J lost 0 bases; unmatched junction nucleotides: 5. Germline V lookup: CDR1 MNHEY, CDR2 SMNVEV (reference sequence). The CDR3 totals 17 residues. CDR3 sequence (DNA): TGTGCCAGCAGTTTCGAAGTAGCGGGGGCGAACACCGGGGAGCTGTTTTTT. Protein product: CASSFEVAGANTGELFF.

The chain uses TRBV6-5 and TRBJ1-2, with a tentative D call TRBD1 (5 bases). V shed 5 bases and J shed 5 bases, with 12 bases lying between them. The germline V gene encodes CDR1 MNHEY and CDR2 SVGAGI. The CDR3 is 13 residues long. Written as DNA, the CDR3 is TGTGCCAGCAGTCTGACGGACAATTATGGCTACACCTTC. As protein: CASSLTDNYGYTF.

The gene calls are TRBV4-2 and TRBJ2-3, with 8 nucleotides matching TRBD2. This CDR3 is 19 amino acids long. CDR1 and CDR2 from the germline V gene are LGHNA and YNFKEQ. J was trimmed by 4 bases and V by 0 bases; bases with no gene match: 15. In DNA, the CDR3 is TGTGCCAGCAGCCAAGAGCAGCTAGCGGGTGGGGGTTCGGCAGATACGCAGTATTTT. It specifies CASSQEQLAGGGSADTQYF.

The gene calls are TRBV6-4 and TRBJ2-3, with D possibly TRBD1 on 5 matching bases. CDR1 is MRHNA and CDR2 is SNTAGT in the germline V gene. This CDR3 is 15 amino acids long. Trimming cost V 2 bases and J 5 bases, with 14 bases left between them. CDR3 nucleotide sequence: TGTGCCAGCAGTGACGCTGGGGCGGAACTAGATACGCAGTATTTT. Protein product: CASSDAGAELDTQYF.